The 6 T cell receptor beta chains below come from one sample, sequenced in a study of vaccination effects on CD4 cells after COVID-19. No cognate antigen is known for these TCRs. Measured with immunoSEQ multiplex PCR; TCRdb has only the in-frame clones, and not every one. This repertoire shows tens of thousands of clones, around 67% found once; its top ten account for roughly 30%. ViraFEST used viral peptide pools to expand antigen-specific CD4+ T cells before sequencing. CD4+ T cells were isolated after nine to ten days of culture. A positive SARS-CoV-2 PCR test fell between March and December 2020. The source was CD4+ T cells from PBMCs cultured with a peptide pool, collected before COVID-19 vaccination. The receptors were sampled from a human donor who had a prior SARS-CoV-2 infection.

The chain uses TRBV19 and TRBJ2-6; D is possibly TRBD2 (5 bases). Germline V gene lookup returns CDR1 LNHDA and CDR2 SQIVND (reference sequence). The CDR3 is 18 residues long. The V end lost 4 bases, the J end lost 0 bases, and 16 bases lay between the germline ends. The CDR3 region has the DNA TGTGCCAGTAGTACCCTAGGACTTCCCAGCTCTGGGGCCAACGTCCTGACTTTC. This gives the protein CASSTLGLPSSGANVLTF.

This chain connects TRBV29-1 to TRBJ1-5, with 10 bases identical to TRBD1. Germline V gene sequence: CDR1 SQVTM, CDR2 ANQGSEA. V dropped 6 bases and J dropped 7; count of bases not matched to a gene: 12. CDR3 length: 15 amino acids. This CDR3 reads CSVSSRDRGGQPQHF. DNA for the CDR3: TGCAGCGTCTCGTCCCGGGACAGGGGCGGACAGCCCCAGCATTTT.

Turning to this clone: One end of the junction is discordant with germline, which a read error may explain. This chain connects TRBV6-4 to TRBJ1-3, with D unresolved. This CDR3 has 16 amino acids. Germline V gene data show CDR1 as MRHNA and CDR2 as SNTAGT. DNA for the CDR3: TGTGCCAGCAGTGAATCGAAATTAGTGACTGGTAACACCATATATTTT. Translating it yields CASSESKLVTGNTIYF.

The chain employs TRBV7-8 and TRBJ2-2; D ambiguous. Trimming stripped 6 bases from V and 4 bases from J, with 15 bases between. Germline V gene data show CDR1 as SGHVS and CDR2 as FQNEAQ. The CDR3 runs to 15 residues. As DNA, the CDR3 is TGTGCCAGCAGGCTTCCGGGTCTGGGCACCGGGGAGCTGTTTTTT. The encoded protein is CASRLPGLGTGELFF.

In DNA form, the CDR3 reads TGCGCCAGCAGCTCCCAGACAAACACTGAAGCTTTCTTT. Residues: CASSSQTNTEAFF. The chain carries TRBV5-1 and TRBJ1-1; D unresolved. The germline V and J ends were trimmed by 3 bases and 2 bases, with 8 bases remaining between them. Germline assignment: CDR1 SGHRS and CDR2 YFSETQ. This CDR3 is built from 13 residues.

CDR3 in DNA: TGTGCCAGCAGCCACGGACAGGGGGGCGAAAAACTGTTTTTT. It encodes CASSHGQGGEKLFF. J is TRBJ1-4 and V is TRBV3-1 (or the pseudogene TRBV3-2), with 10 bases matching TRBD1. CDR1 is LGHDT, CDR2 YNNKEL, per germline (reference sequence). With 3 bases clipped from V and 8 bases from J, the junction kept 3 bases outside the gene matches. The CDR3 consists of 14 residues.